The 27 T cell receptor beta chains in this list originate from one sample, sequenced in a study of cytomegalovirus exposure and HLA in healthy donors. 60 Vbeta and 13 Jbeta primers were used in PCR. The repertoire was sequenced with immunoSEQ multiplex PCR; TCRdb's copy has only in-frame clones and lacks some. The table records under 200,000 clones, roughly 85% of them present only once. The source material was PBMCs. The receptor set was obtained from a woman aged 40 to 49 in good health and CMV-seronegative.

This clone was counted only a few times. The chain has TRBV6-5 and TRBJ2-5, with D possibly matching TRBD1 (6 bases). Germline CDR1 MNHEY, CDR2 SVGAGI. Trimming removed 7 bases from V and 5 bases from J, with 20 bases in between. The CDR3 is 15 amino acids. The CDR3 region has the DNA TGTGCCAGCACCTCCAGTCCAGGGGCTGGGGAGACCCAGTACTTC. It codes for CASTSSPGAGETQYF.

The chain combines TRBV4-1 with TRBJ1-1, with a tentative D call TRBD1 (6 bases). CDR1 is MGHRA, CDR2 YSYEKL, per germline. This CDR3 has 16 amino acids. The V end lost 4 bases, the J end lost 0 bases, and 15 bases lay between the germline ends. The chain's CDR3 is CASSPDMTGMNTEAFF. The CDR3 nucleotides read TGCGCCAGCAGCCCAGATATGACAGGCATGAACACTGAAGCTTTCTTT.

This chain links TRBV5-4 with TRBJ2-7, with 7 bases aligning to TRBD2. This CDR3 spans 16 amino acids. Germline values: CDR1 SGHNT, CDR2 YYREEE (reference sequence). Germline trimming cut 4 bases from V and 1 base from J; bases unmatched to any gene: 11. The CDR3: CASSPPPSGRSYEQYF. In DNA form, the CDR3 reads TGTGCCAGCAGCCCCCCCCCTAGCGGAAGATCCTACGAGCAGTACTTC.

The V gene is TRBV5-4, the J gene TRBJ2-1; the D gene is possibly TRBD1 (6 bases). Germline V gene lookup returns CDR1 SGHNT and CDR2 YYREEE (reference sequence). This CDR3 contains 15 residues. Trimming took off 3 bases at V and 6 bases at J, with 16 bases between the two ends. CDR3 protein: CASSWDTSPGNEQFF. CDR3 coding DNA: TGTGCCAGCAGCTGGGACACCTCGCCGGGCAATGAGCAGTTCTTC.

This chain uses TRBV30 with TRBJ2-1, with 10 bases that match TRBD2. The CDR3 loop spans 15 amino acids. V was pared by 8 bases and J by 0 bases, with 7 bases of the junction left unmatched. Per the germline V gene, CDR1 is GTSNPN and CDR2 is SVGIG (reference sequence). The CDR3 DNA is TGTGCCGGTACTAGCGGGATCAGCTCCTACAATGAGCAGTTCTTC. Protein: CAGTSGISSYNEQFF.

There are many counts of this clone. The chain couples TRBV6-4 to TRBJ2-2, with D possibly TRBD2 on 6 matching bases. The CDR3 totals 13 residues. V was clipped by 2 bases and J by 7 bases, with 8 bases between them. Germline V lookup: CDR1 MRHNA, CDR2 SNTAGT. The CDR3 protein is CASSDREVGELFF. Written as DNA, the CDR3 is TGTGCCAGCAGTGACAGGGAGGTCGGGGAGCTGTTTTTT.

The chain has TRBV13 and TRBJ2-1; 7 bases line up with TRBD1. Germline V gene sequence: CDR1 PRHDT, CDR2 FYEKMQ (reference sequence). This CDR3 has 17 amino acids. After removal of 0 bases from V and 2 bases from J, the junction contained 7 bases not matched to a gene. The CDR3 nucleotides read TGTGCCAGCAGCTTAGGCCTAGGACAGGCCCCCTACAATGAGCAGTTCTTC. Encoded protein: CASSLGLGQAPYNEQFF.

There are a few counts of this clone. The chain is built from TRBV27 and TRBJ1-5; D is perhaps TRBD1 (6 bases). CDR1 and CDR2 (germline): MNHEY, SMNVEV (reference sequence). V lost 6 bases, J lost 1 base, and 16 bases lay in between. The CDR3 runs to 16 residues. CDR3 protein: CASSPYRALSNQPQHF. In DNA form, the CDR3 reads TGTGCCAGCAGCCCCTACAGGGCCCTCAGCAATCAGCCCCAGCATTTT.

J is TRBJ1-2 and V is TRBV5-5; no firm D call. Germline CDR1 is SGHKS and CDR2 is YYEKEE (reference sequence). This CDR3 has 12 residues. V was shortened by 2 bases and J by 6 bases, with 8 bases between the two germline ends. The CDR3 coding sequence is TGTGCCAGCAGCTTAATAGTTGATGGCTACACCTTC. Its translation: CASSLIVDGYTF. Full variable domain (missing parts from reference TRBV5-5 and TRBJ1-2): DAGVTQSPTHLIKTRGQQVTLRCSPISGHKSVSWYQQVLGQGPQFIFQYYEKEERGRGNFPDRFSARQFPNYSSELNVNALLLGDSALYLCASSLIVDGYTFGSGTRLTVV.

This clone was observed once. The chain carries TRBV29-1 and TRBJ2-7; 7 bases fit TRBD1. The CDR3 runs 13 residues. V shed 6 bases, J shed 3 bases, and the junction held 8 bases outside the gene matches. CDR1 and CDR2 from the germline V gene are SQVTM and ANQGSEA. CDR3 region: CSVGQADGYEQYF. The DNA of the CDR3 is TGCAGCGTCGGACAGGCGGACGGCTACGAGCAGTACTTC.

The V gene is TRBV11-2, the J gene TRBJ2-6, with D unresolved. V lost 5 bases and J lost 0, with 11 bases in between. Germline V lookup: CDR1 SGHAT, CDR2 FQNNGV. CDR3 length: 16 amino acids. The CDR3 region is CASSPLGRSGANVLTF. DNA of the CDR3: TGTGCCAGCAGCCCATTGGGCCGCTCTGGGGCCAACGTCCTGACTTTC.

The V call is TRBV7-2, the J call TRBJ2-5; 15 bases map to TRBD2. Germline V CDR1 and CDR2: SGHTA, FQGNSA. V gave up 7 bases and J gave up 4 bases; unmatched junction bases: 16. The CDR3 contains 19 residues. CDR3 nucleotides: TGTGCCAGCAAAGTCGTGAGTGGACTAGCGGGAGGGCGGGGAGAGACCCAGTACTTC. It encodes CASKVVSGLAGGRGETQYF.

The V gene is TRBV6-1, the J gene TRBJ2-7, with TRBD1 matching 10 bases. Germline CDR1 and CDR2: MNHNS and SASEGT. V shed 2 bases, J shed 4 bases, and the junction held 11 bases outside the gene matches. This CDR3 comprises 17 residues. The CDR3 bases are TGTGCCAGCAGTGAACCCCGCCGGGACAGGGGATCTTACGAGCAGTACTTC. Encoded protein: CASSEPRRDRGSYEQYF.

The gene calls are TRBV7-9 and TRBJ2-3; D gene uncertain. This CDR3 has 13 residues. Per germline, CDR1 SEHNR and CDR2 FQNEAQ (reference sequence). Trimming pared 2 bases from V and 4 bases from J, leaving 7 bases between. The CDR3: CASSLIGPDTQYF. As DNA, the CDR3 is TGTGCCAGCAGCTTAATCGGTCCAGATACGCAGTATTTT.

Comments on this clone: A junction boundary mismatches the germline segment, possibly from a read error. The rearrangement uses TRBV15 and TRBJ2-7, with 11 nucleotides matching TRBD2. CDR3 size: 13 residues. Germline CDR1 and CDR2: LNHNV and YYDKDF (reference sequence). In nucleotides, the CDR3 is TGTGCCACCAGCAGAACCCGGGGACTAGCGGCGGGCTTC. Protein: CATSRTRGLAAGF.

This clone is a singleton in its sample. The CDR3 DNA reads TGTGCCATCAGTTGGGGGGGAGCCCACCAAGAGACCCAGTACTTC. Its translation: CAISWGGAHQETQYF. The rearrangement uses TRBV10-3 and TRBJ2-5; 7 bases agree with TRBD2. CDR3 length: 15 residues. CDR1 and CDR2 (germline): ENHRY, SYGVKD. The V gene end was trimmed by 5 bases and the J gene end by 0 bases; junction bases not matched to a gene: 6.

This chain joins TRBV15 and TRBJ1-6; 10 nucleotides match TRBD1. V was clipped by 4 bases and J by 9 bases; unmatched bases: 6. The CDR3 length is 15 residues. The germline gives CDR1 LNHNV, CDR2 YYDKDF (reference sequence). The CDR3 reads CATSTDRGLPSPLHF. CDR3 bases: TGTGCCACCAGCACCGACAGGGGGCTGCCTTCACCCCTCCACTTT.

The CDR3 DNA sequence: TGTGCCAGCAGTTACCGACAGAAAGTTACTGAAGCTTTCTTT. It translates to CASSYRQKVTEAFF. This chain uses TRBV6-5 with TRBJ1-1, with a tentative D call TRBD1 (5 bases). V shed 2 bases and J shed 5 bases, with 12 bases lying between them. This CDR3 has 14 amino acids. CDR1 MNHEY and CDR2 SVGAGI come from the germline V gene.

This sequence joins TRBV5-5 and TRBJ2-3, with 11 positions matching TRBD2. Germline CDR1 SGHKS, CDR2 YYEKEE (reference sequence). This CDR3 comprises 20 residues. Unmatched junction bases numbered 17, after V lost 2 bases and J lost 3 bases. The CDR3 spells CASSFGVRSLAGGRTDTQYF. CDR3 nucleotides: TGTGCCAGCAGCTTCGGGGTGAGGTCGCTAGCGGGAGGACGAACAGATACGCAGTATTTT. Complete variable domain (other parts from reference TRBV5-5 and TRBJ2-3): DAGVTQSPTHLIKTRGQQVTLRCSPISGHKSVSWYQQVLGQGPQFIFQYYEKEERGRGNFPDRFSARQFPNYSSELNVNALLLGDSALYLCASSFGVRSLAGGRTDTQYFGPGTRLTVL.

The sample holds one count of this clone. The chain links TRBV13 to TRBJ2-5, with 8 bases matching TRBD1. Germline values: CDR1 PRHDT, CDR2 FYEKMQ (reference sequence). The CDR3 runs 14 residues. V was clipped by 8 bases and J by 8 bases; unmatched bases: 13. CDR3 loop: CASSHGGQGATQYF. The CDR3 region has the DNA TGTGCCAGCTCCCATGGGGGGCAGGGGGCAACCCAGTACTTC.

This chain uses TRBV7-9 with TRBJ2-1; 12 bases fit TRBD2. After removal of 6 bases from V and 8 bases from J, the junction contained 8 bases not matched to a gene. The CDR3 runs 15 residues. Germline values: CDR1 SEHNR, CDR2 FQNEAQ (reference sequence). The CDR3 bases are TGTGCCAGCAGAACCGGACTAGCGGGAAAGGATGAGCAGTTCTTC. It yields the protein CASRTGLAGKDEQFF.

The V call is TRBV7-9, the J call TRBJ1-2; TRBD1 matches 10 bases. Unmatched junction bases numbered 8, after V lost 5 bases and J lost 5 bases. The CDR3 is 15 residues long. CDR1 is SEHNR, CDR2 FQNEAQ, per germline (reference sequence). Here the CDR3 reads CASSLDRGFRYGYTF. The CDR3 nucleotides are TGTGCCAGCAGCCTGGACAGGGGGTTTAGGTATGGCTACACCTTC.

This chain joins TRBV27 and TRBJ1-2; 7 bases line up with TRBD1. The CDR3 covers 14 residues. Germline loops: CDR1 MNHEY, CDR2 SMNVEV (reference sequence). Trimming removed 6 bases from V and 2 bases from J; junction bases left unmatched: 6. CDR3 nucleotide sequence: TGTGCCAGCAGGGAGGGACAGCCAAACTATGGCTACACCTTC. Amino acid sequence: CASREGQPNYGYTF.

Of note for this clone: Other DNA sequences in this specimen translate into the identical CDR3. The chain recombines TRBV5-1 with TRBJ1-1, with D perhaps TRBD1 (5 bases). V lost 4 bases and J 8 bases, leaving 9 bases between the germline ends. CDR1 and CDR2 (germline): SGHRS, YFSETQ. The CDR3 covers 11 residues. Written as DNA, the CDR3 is TGCGCCAGCAGCCTGGGGCCCGAAGCTTTCTTT. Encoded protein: CASSLGPEAFF. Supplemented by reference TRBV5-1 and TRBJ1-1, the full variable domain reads KAGVTQTPRYLIKTRGQQVTLSCSPISGHRSVSWYQQTPGQGLQFLFEYFSETQRNKGNFPGRFSGRQFSNSRSEMNVSTLELGDSALYLCASSLGPEAFFGQGTRLTVV.

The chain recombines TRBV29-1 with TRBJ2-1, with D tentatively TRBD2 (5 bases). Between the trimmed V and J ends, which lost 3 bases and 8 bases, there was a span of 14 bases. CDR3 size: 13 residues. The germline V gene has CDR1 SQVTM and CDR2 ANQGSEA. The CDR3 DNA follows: TGCAGCGTTGATGCACTAGAGGAGGATGAGCAGTTCTTC. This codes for CSVDALEEDEQFF.

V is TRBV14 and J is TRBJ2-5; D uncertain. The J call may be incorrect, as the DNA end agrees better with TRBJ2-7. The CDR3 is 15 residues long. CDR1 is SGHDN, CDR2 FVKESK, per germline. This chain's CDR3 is CASSQGATKVYEQYF. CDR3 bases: TGTGCCAGCAGCCAAGGGGCTACAAAAGTCTACGAGCAGTACTTC.

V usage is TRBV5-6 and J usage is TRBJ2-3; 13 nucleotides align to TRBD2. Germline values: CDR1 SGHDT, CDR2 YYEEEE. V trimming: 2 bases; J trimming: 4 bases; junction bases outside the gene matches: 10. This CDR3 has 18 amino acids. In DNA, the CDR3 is TGTGCCAGCAGCTTTCTCCCCCGGACTAGCGGGAGATCAGATACGCAGTATTTT. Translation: CASSFLPRTSGRSDTQYF.